This T cell receptor beta chain was sequenced during a study of T cells in Graves' hyperthyroidism and ophthalmopathy (dated by TCRdb to about 2019). About the investigation overall: Peripheral blood samples were taken at the time of initial diagnosis, prior to any treatment. TCR V-J signatures able to tell the groups apart were searched for in a discovery cohort of about a hundred patients, of whom roughly 42 had Graves' ophthalmopathy and some 60 had stable Graves' hyperthyroidism. Prospective prediction of ophthalmopathy was tested in an independent validation cohort of 18 to 20 hyperthyroidism patients and around 16 patients who later progressed to ophthalmopathy. The 100 or so discovery patients were randomly split 7:3 into training and test sets. Thyroid tissue and blood T-cell repertoires from six Graves' hyperthyroidism patients were also compared in the study. After sampling, hyperthyroidism patients received methimazole starting at 30 mg daily, and ophthalmopathy patients received high-dose intravenous methylprednisolone. According to the paper, TCR Vbeta CDR3 sequencing was carried out on 135 peripheral blood samples, which came from about 45 ophthalmopathy, 80 or so hyperthyroidism and roughly 17 progressor patients.

Findings and caveats that apply to the study as a whole: In validation, the model predicted progression to ophthalmopathy with 60% to 71% sensitivity and 72% to 85% specificity, a median of 6.5 months before onset. Ophthalmopathy was separated from stable hyperthyroidism by a 13 V-J signature model, with approximately 85% sensitivity and about 81% specificity obtained in cross-validation and 80%/75% obtained in testing. Blood samples also contained most of the expanded thyroid clonotypes (frequency above 0.001), which suggests that blood repertoires may reflect thyroid immune responses. No statistical method was used to fix the sample size in advance, and group allocation was not hidden from the investigators.

Ten or more counts support this clonotype. Its antigen remains undetermined. Per-base qualities were not stored, and no clone one base away is much larger. TCR beta CDR3 regions were amplified from RNA transcripts. For the first round of RT-PCR on the TCR CDR3, the HTBI primer set was used together with the Qiagen OneStep RT-PCR kit. Libraries were constructed in a second round of multiplex PCR, after which size selection and purification were performed. The libraries were sequenced on an Illumina HiSeq2000 using paired-end 100 bp reads. The original pipeline was this. SOAPnuke was used to process the raw data, removing reads that contained adapters or uncalled bases, had a mean Phred below 15, or lacked an exact match to the constant primer or identifier. High-quality paired reads were merged with COPE v1.2.5, and unique nucleotide sequences were defined as clonotypes. MiTCR v1.1 was used to align clonotypes to the IMGT TRBV, TRBD and TRBJ reference segments. The analysis included only V-J combinations with a frequency above 0.0001, which together covered more than 99% of the repertoires. A TCS score was defined as the ratio between F50 (clonal expansion) and ExV (chaos), using BLOSUM62-based TCRdist between CDR3 peptides within each V-J. Welch's t-statistics and random forest reduced around 550 V-J features to 13, which were used in a naive Bayes classifier (R e1071). TCRdb reanalyzed the raw reads on its own, using fastp at Q25 for trimming and MiXCR for clone calling, and kept in-frame beta chains. Every CDR3 protein is listed once, alongside the most common genes and DNA of its rows. These V and J calls rely on TCRdb rather than the paper's analysis. The sample yields about 560,000 distinct CDR3 sequences; approximately 16% were counted once. More than 15% of the sample goes to the ten largest clones.

Per the germline V gene (reference sequence), DFQATT is the CDR1 and SNEGSKA is the CDR2. Reading from cysteine to phenylalanine, the CDR3 counts 17 amino acids. The read is trimmed to its CDR3 DNA, 51 bases read in frame from base 1. V is trimmed back by 5 bases and J by 2 bases, and the junction contains 16 bases that no gene match accounts for. Stable Graves' hyperthyroidism was defined as the absence of progression to ophthalmopathy over 18 months of follow-up. Hyperthyroidism patients were newly diagnosed, with disease duration under 2 months, and aged 18 to 65 years. Exclusion was applied to patients with uncontrolled infections, other autoimmune diseases, pregnancy or lactation. Clinical symptoms, serum thyroxine and TRAb, thyroid ultrasound, and orbital computed tomography formed the basis for the diagnoses. PBMCs were isolated from roughly 10 ml of fresh peripheral blood by Ficoll-Paque density gradient centrifugation. Total RNA was extracted using Trizol reagent, and RNA quality was assessed on an Agilent 2100 Bioanalyzer.

The sequenced sample was blood. The chain is made from TRBV20-1 and TRBJ2-3, with 7 middle bases fitting TRBD2. The receptor was isolated from a woman under 30 with Graves' hyperthyroidism. The CDR3 is CSAATTSLAELTDTQYF. The nucleotide sequence reads as follows: TGCAGTGCTGCAACCACCAGCCTAGCGGAACTCACAGATACGCAGTATTTT.